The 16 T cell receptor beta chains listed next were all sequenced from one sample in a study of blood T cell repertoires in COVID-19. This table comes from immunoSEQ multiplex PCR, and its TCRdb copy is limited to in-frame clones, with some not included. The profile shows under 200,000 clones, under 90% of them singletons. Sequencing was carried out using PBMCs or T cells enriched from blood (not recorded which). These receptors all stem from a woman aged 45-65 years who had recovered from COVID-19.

CDR3: CASLVGPYNSPLHF. The DNA of the CDR3 is TGTGCCAGCCTGGTCGGTCCCTATAATTCACCCCTCCACTTT. The rearrangement links TRBV2 to TRBJ1-6; D remains ambiguous. Germline V lookup: CDR1 SNHLY, CDR2 FYNNEI. V was shortened by 8 bases and J by 2 bases, with 10 bases between the two germline ends. The CDR3 has 14 residues.

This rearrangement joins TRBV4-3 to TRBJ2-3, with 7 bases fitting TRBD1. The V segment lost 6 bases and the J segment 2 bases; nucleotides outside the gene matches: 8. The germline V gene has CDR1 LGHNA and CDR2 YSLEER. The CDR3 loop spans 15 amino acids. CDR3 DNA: TGCGCCAGCAGGCCCTACAGGGGAACCACAGATACGCAGTATTTT. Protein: CASRPYRGTTDTQYF.

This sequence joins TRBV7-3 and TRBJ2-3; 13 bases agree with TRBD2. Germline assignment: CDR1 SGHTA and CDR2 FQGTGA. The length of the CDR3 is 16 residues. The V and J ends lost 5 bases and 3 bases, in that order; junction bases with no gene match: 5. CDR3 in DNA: TGTGCCAGCAGCCGTGGACTAGCGGGAGTTACAGATACGCAGTATTTT. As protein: CASSRGLAGVTDTQYF.

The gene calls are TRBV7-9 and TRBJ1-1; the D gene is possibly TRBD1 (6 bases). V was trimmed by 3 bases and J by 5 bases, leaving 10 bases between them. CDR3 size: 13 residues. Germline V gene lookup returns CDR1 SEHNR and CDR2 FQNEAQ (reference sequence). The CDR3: CASSFEGGTEAFF. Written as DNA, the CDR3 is TGTGCCAGCAGCTTTGAGGGGGGGACTGAAGCTTTCTTT.

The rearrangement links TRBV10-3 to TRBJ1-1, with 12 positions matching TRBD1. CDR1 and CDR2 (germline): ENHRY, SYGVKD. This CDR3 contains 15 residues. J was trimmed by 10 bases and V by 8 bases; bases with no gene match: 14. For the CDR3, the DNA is TGTGCCATCTCACCCGGGGACAGGGGGCCCCTTACAGCTTTCTTT. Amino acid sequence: CAISPGDRGPLTAFF.

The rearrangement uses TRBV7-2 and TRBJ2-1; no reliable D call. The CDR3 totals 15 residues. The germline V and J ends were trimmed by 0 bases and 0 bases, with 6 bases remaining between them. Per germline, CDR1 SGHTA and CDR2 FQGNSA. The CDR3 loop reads CASSLAPSSYNEQFF. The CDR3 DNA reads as TGTGCCAGCAGCTTAGCCCCCTCCTCCTACAATGAGCAGTTCTTC.

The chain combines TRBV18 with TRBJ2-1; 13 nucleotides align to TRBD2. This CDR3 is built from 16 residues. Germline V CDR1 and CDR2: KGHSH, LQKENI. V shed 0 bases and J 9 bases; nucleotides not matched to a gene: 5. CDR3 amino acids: CASSPPGLAGDGEQFF. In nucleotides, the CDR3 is TGTGCCAGCTCACCACCAGGACTAGCGGGAGACGGTGAGCAGTTCTTC.

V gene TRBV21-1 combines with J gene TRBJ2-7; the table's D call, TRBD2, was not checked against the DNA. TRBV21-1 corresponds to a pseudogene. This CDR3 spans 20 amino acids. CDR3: CASSKGPMAHRGGRVYEQYF. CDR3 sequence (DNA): TGTGCCAGCAGCAAAGGCCCAATGGCTCATCGAGGCGGGAGAGTCTACGAGCAGTACTTC.

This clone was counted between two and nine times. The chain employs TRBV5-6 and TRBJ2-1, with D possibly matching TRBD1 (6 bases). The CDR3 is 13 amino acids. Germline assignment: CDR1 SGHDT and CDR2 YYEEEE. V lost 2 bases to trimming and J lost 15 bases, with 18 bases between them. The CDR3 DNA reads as TGTGCCAGCAGCTTTGGGACAATAGCTAGGGGGTTCTTC. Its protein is CASSFGTIARGFF.

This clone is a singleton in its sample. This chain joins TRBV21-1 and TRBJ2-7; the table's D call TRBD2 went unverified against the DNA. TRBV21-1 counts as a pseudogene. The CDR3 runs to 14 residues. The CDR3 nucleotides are TGTGCCAGCGCCTGGGGTAGCGGGAGACACGAGCAGTACTTC. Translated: CASAWGSGRHEQYF.

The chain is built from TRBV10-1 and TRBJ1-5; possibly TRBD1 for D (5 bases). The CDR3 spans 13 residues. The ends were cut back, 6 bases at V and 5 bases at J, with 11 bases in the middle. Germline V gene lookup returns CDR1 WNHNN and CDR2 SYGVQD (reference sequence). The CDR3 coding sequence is TGCGCCAGCAGCGGACACTCAGATCAGCCCCAGCATTTT. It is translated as CASSGHSDQPQHF.

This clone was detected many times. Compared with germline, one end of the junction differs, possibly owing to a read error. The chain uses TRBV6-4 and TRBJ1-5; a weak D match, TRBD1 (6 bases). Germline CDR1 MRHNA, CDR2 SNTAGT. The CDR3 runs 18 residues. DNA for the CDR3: TGTGCCAGCAGTAACTCTTTAGAGACCTTCACGACAGGCCGGCCCCAGCATTTT. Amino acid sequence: CASSNSLETFTTGRPQHF.

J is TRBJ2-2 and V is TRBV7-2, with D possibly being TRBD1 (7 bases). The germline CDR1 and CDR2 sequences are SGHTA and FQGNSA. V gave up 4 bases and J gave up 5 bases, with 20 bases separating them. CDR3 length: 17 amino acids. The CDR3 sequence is CASSSVGGTVLTGELFF. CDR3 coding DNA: TGTGCCAGCAGCTCAGTTGGCGGGACAGTCCTTACCGGGGAGCTGTTTTTT.

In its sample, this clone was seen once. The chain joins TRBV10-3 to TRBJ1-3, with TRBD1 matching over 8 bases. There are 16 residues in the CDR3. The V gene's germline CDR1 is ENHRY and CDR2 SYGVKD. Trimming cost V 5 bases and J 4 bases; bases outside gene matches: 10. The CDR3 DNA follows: TGTGCCATCAGTTCTATTAGGACAGGGCTCGGAAACACCATATATTTT. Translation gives CAISSIRTGLGNTIYF.

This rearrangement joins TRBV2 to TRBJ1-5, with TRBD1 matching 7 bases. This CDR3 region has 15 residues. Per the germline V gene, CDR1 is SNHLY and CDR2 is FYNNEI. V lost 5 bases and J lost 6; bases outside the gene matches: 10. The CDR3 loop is CASSTGESISQPQHF. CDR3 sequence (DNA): TGTGCCAGCAGTACAGGGGAATCTATCAGTCAGCCCCAGCATTTT.

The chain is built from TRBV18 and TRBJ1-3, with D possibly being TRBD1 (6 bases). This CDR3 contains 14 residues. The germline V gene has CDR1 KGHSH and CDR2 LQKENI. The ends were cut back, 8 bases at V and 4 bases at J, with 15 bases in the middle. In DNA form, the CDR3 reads TGTGCCAGCGGAACAGGGTCGGGAGGAAACACCATATATTTT. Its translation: CASGTGSGGNTIYF. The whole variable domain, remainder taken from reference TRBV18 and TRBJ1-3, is NAGVMQNPRHLVRRRGQEARLRCSPMKGHSHVYWYRQLPEEGLKFMVYLQKENIIDESGMPKERFSAEFPKEGPSILRIQQVVRGDSAAYFCASGTGSGGNTIYFGEGSWLTVV.